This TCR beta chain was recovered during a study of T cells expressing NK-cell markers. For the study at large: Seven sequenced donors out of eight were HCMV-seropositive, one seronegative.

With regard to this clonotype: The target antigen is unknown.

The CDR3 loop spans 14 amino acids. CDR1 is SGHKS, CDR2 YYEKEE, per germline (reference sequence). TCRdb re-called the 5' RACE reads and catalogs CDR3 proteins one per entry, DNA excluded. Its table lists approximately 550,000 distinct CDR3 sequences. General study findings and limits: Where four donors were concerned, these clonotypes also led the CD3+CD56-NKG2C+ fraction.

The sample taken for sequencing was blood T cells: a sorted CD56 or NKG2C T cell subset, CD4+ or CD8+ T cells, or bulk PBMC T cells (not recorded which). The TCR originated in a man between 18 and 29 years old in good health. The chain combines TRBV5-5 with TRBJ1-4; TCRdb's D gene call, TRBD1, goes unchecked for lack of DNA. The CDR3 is CASSKGQGGEKLFF. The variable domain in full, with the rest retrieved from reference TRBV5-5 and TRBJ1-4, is DAGVTQSPTHLIKTRGQQVTLRCSPISGHKSVSWYQQVLGQGPQFIFQYYEKEERGRGNFPDRFSARQFPNYSSELNVNALLLGDSALYLCASSKGQGGEKLFFGSGTQLSVL.